This TCR beta chain comes out of a study of blood T cell repertoires in COVID-19 (dated by TCRdb to 2020 to 2022). The study in broad terms: The collaborator samples originated in the United States, Italy and Spain and spanned the acute and convalescent phases of COVID-19. The dataset comprised deeply sampled blood TCRbeta repertoires from subjects exposed to, actively infected with, or recovered from COVID-19. A de-identified subject ID, COVID-19 status, age in years and sex were almost always included in the sample metadata. The repertoires were released in a freely available public database intended as a resource for research on the immune response to SARS-CoV-2. Samples came from the ongoing ImmuneRACE study (first 160 participants) plus 1,254 subjects from 6 global collaborators. The material from the prospective study consisted of cDNA or gDNA derived from T cells, B-cell-depleted T cells, or PBMCs. HLA class I and class II types, where available, came from metadata supplied by the sample provider rather than from assay-based typing. What the study reported, not specific to this receptor: Clinical and demographic metadata were provided uncurated, with the amount varying by source and participant.

Collaborating institutions collected whole blood in K2EDTA tubes following their own protocols. Collaborator samples were shipped for TCRbeta analysis as frozen whole blood, isolated PBMCs, or DNA extracted from either sample type. As regards this clone: Its antigen is not yet known. Base-call qualities are not available, and no considerably larger clone is one nucleotide away.

TCRbeta CDR3 regions were amplified from genomic DNA using the immunoSEQ Assay, a bias-controlled multiplex PCR. The authors' analysis ran thus. Nucleated cell counts per sample were estimated from amplification of reference gene primers within the assay. Sequence reads were collapsed and filtered to measure the absolute abundance of every unique TCRbeta CDR3 rearrangement. For each sample, productive Simpson clonality was calculated by taking the square root of Simpson's diversity index across productive rearrangements. TCRdb stores this immuneACCESS table with in-frame sequences only. Part of the clones is absent; in the studies checked, under half of the shortfall reflects unresolved V genes, and no reason is known for the rest. The V and J calls and the clone size are those of that table, but D and trimming were determined from the DNA. The sample table records fewer than 110,000 clones; around 89% of these occur just once. In total, the top ten clones hold 3% to 4.5% of the sample.

For this chain, trimming is 3 bases at the V end and 6 bases at the J end, and the number of junction bases without a gene match is 8. Based on the germline V gene, the CDR1 and CDR2 sequences are SGHTS and YDEGEE. Counted from cysteine to phenylalanine, this CDR3 has 16 amino acids. Only the CDR3 DNA stays, 48 bases, in frame from base 1. This chain joins TRBV5-8 to TRBJ2-1; 11 central nucleotides agree with TRBD2. The receptor's source is a woman aged 60-70 years with acute or convalescent COVID-19. The sequenced sample consisted of peripheral blood. At the DNA level, the sequence is TGTGCCAGCAGCTCTGGACTTAGCGGGAGGGCCAATGAGCAGTTCTTC. It is translated as CASSSGLSGRANEQFF.